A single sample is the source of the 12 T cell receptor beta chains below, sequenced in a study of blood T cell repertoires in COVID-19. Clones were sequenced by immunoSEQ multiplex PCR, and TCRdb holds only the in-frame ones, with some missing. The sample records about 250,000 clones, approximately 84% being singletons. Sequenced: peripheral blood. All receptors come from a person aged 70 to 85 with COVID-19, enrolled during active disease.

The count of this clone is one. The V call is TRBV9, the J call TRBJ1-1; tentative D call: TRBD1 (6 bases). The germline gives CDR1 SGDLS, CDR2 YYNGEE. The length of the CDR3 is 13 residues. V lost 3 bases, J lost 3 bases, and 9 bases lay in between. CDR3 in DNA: TGTGCCAGCAGCGGGGACATACACACTGAAGCTTTCTTT. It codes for CASSGDIHTEAFF.

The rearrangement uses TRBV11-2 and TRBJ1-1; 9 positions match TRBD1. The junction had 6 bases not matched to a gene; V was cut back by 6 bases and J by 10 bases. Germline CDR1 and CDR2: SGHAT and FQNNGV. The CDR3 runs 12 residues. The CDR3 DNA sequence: TGTGCCAGCAGTATGGGGACAGGGCGAGCTTTCTTT. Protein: CASSMGTGRAFF.

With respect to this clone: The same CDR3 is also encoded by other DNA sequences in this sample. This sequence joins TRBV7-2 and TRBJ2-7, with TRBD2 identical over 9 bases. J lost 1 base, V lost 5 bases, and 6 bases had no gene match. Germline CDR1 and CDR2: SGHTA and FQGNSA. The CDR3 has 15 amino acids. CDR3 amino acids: CASSLSGGLSYEQYF. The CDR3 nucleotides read TGTGCCAGCAGCCTTAGCGGGGGCCTATCCTACGAGCAGTACTTC.

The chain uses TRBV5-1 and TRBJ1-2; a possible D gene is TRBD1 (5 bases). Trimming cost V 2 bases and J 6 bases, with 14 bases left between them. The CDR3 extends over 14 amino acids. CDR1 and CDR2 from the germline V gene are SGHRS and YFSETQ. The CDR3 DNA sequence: TGCGCCAGCAGCTTAATTCAGGGTTCCAATGGCTACACCTTC. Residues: CASSLIQGSNGYTF.

The CDR3 DNA reads as TGTGCCAGCAGTAGGACTGGAGGGACGCAGTATTTT. Translating it yields CASSRTGGTQYF. The chain employs TRBV28 and TRBJ2-3; tentative D call: TRBD2 (6 bases). Germline V CDR1 and CDR2: MDHEN, SYDVKM. The CDR3 is made up of 12 amino acids. V was cut by 5 bases and J by 9 bases, with 12 bases left in between.

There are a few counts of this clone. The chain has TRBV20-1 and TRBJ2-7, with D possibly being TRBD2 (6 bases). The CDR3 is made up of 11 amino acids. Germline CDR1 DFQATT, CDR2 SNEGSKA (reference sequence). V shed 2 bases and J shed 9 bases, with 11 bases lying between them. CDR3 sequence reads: CSARSTGAQYF. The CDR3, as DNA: TGCAGTGCTAGATCCACGGGAGCGCAGTACTTC.

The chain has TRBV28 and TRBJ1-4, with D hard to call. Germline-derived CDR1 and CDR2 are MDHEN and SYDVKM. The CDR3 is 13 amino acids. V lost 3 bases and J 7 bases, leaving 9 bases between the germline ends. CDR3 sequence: CASSFNVAEKLFF. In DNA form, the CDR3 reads TGTGCCAGCAGTTTTAATGTGGCTGAAAAACTGTTTTTT.

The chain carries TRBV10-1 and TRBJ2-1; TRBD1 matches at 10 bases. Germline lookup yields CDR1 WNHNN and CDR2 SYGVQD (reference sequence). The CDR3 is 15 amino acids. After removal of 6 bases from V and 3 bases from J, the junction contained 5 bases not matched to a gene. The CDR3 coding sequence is TGCGCCAGCAGCCCGGGGGACAGGGGCTACAATGAGCAGTTCTTC. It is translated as CASSPGDRGYNEQFF.

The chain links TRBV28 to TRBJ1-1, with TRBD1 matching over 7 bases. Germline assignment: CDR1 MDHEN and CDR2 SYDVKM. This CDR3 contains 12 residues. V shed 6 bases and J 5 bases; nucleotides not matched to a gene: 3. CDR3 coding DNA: TGTGCCAGCAGGATACAGGGGACTGAAGCTTTCTTT. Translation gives CASRIQGTEAFF.

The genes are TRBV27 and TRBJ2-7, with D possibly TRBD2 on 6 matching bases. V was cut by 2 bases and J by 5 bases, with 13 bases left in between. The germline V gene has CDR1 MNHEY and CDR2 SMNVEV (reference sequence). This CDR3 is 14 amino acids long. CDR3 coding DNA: TGTGCCAGCAGTTTAAGCACTAGCTTGGACGAGCAGTACTTC. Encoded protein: CASSLSTSLDEQYF.

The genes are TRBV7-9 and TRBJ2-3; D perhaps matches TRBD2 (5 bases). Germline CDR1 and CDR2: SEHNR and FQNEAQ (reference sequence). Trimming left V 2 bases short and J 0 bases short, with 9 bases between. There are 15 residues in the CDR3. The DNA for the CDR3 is TGTGCCAGCAGCTTAAGCGGATCTAGCACAGATACGCAGTATTTT. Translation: CASSLSGSSTDTQYF. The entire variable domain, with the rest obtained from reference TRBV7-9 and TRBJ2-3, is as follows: DTGVSQNPRHKITKRGQNVTFRCDPISEHNRLYWYRQTLGQGPEFLTYFQNEAQLEKSRLLSDRFSAERPKGSFSTLEIQRTEQGDSAMYLCASSLSGSSTDTQYFGPGTRLTVL.

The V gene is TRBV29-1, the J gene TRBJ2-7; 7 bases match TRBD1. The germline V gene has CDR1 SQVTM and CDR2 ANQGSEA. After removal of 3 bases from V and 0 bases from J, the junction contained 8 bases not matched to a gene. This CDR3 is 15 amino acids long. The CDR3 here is CSVDLDRDSSYEQYF. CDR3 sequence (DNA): TGCAGCGTTGATCTGGACCGGGACAGCTCCTACGAGCAGTACTTC.